This record looks at one T cell receptor beta chain sequence and its context. Its antigen specificity is not known. Base qualities are not provided; no much larger clone lies one nucleotide away. This entry belongs to a study of control samples from healthy donors and cancer patients (dated by TCRdb to the early 2020s). V drops 7 bases and J drops 0 bases, leaving 3 bases in between. The CDR3 contains 11 residues, cysteine and phenylalanine counted. The only DNA kept is the CDR3, 33 bases in frame from the first base. From the germline V gene, CDR1 is SNHLY and CDR2 is FYNNEI. The library relied on the immunoSEQ multiplex PCR assay. This immuneACCESS table, as held by TCRdb, lists in-frame sequences with V and J called but not all clones. Of the missing ones, under half trace to an unresolved V gene in checked studies; the others have no known cause. The sample table shows 100,000 to 150,000 clones, and 90% are seen once. 2% to 3% of the sample comes from the top ten.

Sequenced: blood. The V and J segments used are TRBV2 and TRBJ1-1; no confident D gene assignment can be made. The receptor's source is a middle-aged man in good health. The CDR3 amino acid sequence is: CASKMNTEAFF. Here is the DNA: TGTGCCAGCAAGATGAACACTGAAGCTTTCTTT.